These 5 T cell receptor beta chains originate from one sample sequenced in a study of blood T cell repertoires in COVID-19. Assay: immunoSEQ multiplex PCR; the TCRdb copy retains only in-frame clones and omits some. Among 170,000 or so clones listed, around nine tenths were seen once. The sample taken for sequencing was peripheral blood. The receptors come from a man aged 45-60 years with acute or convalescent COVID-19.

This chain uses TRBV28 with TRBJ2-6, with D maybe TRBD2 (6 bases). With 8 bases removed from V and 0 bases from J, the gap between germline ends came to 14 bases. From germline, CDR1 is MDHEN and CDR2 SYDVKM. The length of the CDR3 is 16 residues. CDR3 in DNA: TGTGCCAGCTCGGGACGGGGGTACTCTGGGGCCAACGTCCTGACTTTC. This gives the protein CASSGRGYSGANVLTF.

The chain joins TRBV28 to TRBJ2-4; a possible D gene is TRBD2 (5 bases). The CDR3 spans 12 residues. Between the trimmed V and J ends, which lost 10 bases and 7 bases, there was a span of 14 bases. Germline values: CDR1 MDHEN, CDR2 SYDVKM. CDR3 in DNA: TGTGCCACCGATAGTGGGGAGAACATTCAGTACTTC. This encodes CATDSGENIQYF.

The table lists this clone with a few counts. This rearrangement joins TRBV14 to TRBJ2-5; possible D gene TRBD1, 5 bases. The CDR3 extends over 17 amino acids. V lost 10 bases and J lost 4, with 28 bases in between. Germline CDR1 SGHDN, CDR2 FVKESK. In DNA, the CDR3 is TGTGCCACCATACACGCCCTCCAGTTCAGGGTGAGAGAGACCCAGTACTTC. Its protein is CATIHALQFRVRETQYF.

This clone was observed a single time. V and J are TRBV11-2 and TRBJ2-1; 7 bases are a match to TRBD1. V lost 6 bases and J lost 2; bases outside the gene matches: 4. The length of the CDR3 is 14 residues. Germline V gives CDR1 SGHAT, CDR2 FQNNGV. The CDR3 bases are TGTGCCAGCAGGGAAACAGGGGCCTACAATGAGCAGTTCTTC. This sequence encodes CASRETGAYNEQFF.

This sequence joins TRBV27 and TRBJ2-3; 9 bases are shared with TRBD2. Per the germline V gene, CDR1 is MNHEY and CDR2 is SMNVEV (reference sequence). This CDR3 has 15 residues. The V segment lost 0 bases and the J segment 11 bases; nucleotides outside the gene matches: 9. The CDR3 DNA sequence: TGTGCCAGCAGTTTATCCGCGGGAGGGCTTGGGGGGCAGTATTTT. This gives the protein CASSLSAGGLGGQYF.